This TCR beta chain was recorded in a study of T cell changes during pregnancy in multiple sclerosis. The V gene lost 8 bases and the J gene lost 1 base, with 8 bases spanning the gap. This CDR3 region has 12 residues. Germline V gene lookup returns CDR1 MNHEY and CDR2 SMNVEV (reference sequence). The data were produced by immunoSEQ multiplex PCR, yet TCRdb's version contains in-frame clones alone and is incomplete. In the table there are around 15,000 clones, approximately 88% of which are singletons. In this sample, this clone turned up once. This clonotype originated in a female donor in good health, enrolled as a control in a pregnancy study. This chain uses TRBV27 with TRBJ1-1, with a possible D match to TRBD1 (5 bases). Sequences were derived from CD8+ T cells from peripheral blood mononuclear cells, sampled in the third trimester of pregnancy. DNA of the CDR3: TGTGCCAGCGCAACAGGGAACACTGAAGCTTTCTTT. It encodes CASATGNTEAFF.